This record covers a single T cell receptor beta chain. No antigen is known for it. No quality values exist for individual bases; no much larger clone is one base distant. Spanning cysteine to phenylalanine, the CDR3 consists of 13 amino acids. Only the CDR3 part of the read is kept: 39 bases, read in frame from the first base. The V and J ends are trimmed by 2 bases and 1 base, leaving 9 bases between them. From the germline V gene (reference sequence), CDR1 is GTSNPN and CDR2 is SVGIG. The sample belongs to a study of blood T cell repertoires in COVID-19 (dated by TCRdb to 2019 to 2021). For context, the study as a whole: The collaborator samples originated in the United States, Italy and Spain and spanned the acute and convalescent phases of COVID-19. The prospective study material was composed of cDNA or gDNA derived from T cells, B-cell-depleted T cells, or PBMCs. The sample metadata nearly always contained a de-identified subject ID, COVID-19 status, age in years and sex. HLA class I and class II types, where available, came from metadata supplied by the sample provider rather than from assay-based typing. Samples were obtained from the ongoing ImmuneRACE study (first 160 participants) and from 1,000 to 1,500 subjects provided by 6 global collaborators. The repertoires were released in a freely available public database intended as a resource for research on the immune response to SARS-CoV-2. Subjects who had been exposed to COVID-19, were actively infected with it, or had recovered from it provided the deeply sampled blood TCRbeta repertoires that made up the dataset. The paper as a whole reports these results and caveats: The quantity of clinical and demographic metadata differed by source and by participant and was supplied without curation.

The immunoSEQ Assay, a bias-controlled multiplex PCR, was used to amplify TCRbeta CDR3 regions from genomic DNA. As for how the authors treated the data: Within the assay, amplification of reference gene primers was used to estimate how many nucleated cells each sample contained. Sequence reads were collapsed and filtered to measure the absolute abundance of every unique TCRbeta CDR3 rearrangement. For each sample, productive Simpson clonality was calculated as the square root of Simpson's diversity index over productive rearrangements. TCRdb carries this immuneACCESS record with in-frame sequences only. Its versions omit some clonotypes, under half of them owing to an unresolved V gene in the studies checked, with the rest unexplained. That table furnishes V, J and clone size, whereas the DNA furnished D and trimming. Counted in this sample were approximately 190,000 clones; 82% of them appeared once. 6.5% to 9.5% of the sample comes from the top ten.

One collaborating source in Seattle enrolled patients during active infection and followed them longitudinally through the course of disease. Whole blood was collected in K2EDTA tubes by collaborating institutions according to the institutions' own protocols. For TCRbeta analysis, collaborator samples were shipped as frozen whole blood, as isolated PBMCs, or as DNA extracted from either sample type. The sequence joins TRBV30 to TRBJ2-7; tentative D gene TRBD2, with 6 bases matching. The sequence was obtained from a woman aged 60 to 75 with COVID-19, enrolled during active disease. Input material: peripheral blood. For the CDR3, the sequence is CAWSPGGSYEQYF. In nucleotide form, the sequence is TGTGCCTGGAGTCCCGGGGGATCCTACGAGCAGTACTTC.